Shown below are 14 T cell receptor beta chains from a single sample sequenced in a study of blood T cell repertoires in COVID-19. Sequenced by immunoSEQ multiplex PCR; TCRdb stores in-frame clones only, minus some. The sample records just over 250,000 clones, approximately 79% being singletons. The sequencing sample was made of PBMCs or T cells enriched from blood (not recorded which). The receptor source for this set is a man aged 25 to 40 with acute COVID-19.

The rearrangement joins TRBV5-4 to TRBJ1-1, with 8 bases fitting TRBD1. Germline V gene lookup returns CDR1 SGHNT and CDR2 YYREEE (reference sequence). V shed 5 bases and J 1 base; nucleotides not matched to a gene: 4. The CDR3 is 14 residues long. CDR3 protein: CASSAGTGNTEAFF. Here the CDR3 DNA reads TGTGCCAGCAGTGCCGGGACAGGGAACACTGAAGCTTTCTTT.

The rearrangement joins TRBV7-9 to TRBJ2-2; 10 nucleotides align to TRBD1. The V gene end was trimmed by 6 bases and the J gene end by 0 bases; junction bases not matched to a gene: 1. The CDR3 covers 15 residues. Germline assignment: CDR1 SEHNR and CDR2 FQNEAQ (reference sequence). The CDR3: CASRTGGANTGELFF. CDR3 bases: TGTGCCAGCAGGACAGGGGGCGCGAACACCGGGGAGCTGTTTTTT.

V gene TRBV14 combines with J gene TRBJ2-7; TRBD2 aligns across 12 bases. The CDR3 extends over 14 amino acids. The trim removed 3 bases at V and 4 bases at J, leaving 1 base unmatched. CDR1 is SGHDN and CDR2 is FVKESK in the germline V gene. The CDR3 loop is CASSHGTSGYEQYV. CDR3 DNA sequence: TGTGCCAGCAGCCACGGGACTAGCGGGTACGAGCAGTACGTC.

The J gene is TRBJ1-2, the V gene TRBV7-9; 7 nucleotides match TRBD1. The CDR3 extends over 13 amino acids. Looked up from germline, CDR1 is SEHNR and CDR2 is FQNEAQ (reference sequence). V trimming: 1 base; J trimming: 8 bases; junction bases outside the gene matches: 4. The DNA of the CDR3 is TGTGCCAGCAGCTTAGGACAGGGCCTAGGCTACACCTTC. It encodes CASSLGQGLGYTF.

About this clone itself: The junction differs from germline at one of its ends, possibly a read error. This chain uses TRBV5-1 with TRBJ2-1; D perhaps matches TRBD2 (6 bases). CDR1 is SGHRS, CDR2 YFSETQ, per germline. This CDR3 is built from 14 residues. Here the CDR3 DNA reads TGTGCCAGCAGCTCCATTGCGGGGTACAATGAGCAGTTCTTC. Protein sequence: CASSSIAGYNEQFF. The complete variable domain, with remaining parts taken from reference TRBV5-1 and TRBJ2-1, reads KAGVTQTPRYLIKTRGQQVTLSCSPISGHRSVSWYQQTPGQGLQFLFEYFSETQRNKGNFPGRFSGRQFSNSRSEMNVSTLELGDSALYLCASSSIAGYNEQFFGPGTRLTVL.

V and J are TRBV19 and TRBJ1-5, with 8 bases that match TRBD1. The V gene end was trimmed by 0 bases and the J gene end by 7 bases; junction bases not matched to a gene: 8. Germline-derived CDR1 and CDR2 are LNHDA and SQIVND (reference sequence). This CDR3 is built from 16 residues. The CDR3 nucleotides read TGTGCCAGTAGTATAGACTCGGGGACAGGACAACAGCCCCAGCATTTT. Translating it yields CASSIDSGTGQQPQHF.

On this clone: The identical CDR3 is also encoded by other nucleotide sequences in the sample. The chain recombines TRBV5-1 with TRBJ2-5; no definite D call. The V end was cut by 1 base, the J end by 2 bases, with 6 bases between. Germline V CDR1 and CDR2: SGHRS, YFSETQ. The CDR3 consists of 13 residues. The CDR3 reads CASSLLVQETQYF. The CDR3 nucleotides are TGCGCCAGCAGCTTGCTTGTTCAAGAGACCCAGTACTTC.

V usage is TRBV9 and J usage is TRBJ2-1, with D possibly TRBD1 on 6 matching bases. The CDR3 has 15 residues. V shed 3 bases and J shed 8 bases, with 18 bases lying between them. Germline lookup yields CDR1 SGDLS and CDR2 YYNGEE. The CDR3 loop is CASSARGDNSYEQFF. The CDR3 DNA sequence: TGTGCCAGCAGCGCGAGAGGGGACAACAGCTATGAGCAGTTCTTC.

The chain has TRBV10-3 and TRBJ2-1; 9 positions agree with TRBD1. Germline V lookup: CDR1 ENHRY, CDR2 SYGVKD. Trimming removed 6 bases from V and 3 bases from J; junction bases left unmatched: 3. The CDR3 runs to 14 residues. CDR3 DNA: TGTGCCATCAGGCCGGGACAGGGCTACAATGAGCAGTTCTTC. Its protein is CAIRPGQGYNEQFF.

The chain combines TRBV15 with TRBJ1-5; D gene uncertain. The CDR3 is 15 amino acids. Trimming left V 4 bases short and J 4 bases short, with 14 bases between. CDR1 is LNHNV and CDR2 is YYDKDF in the germline V gene (reference sequence). The CDR3 protein is CATSIDTYGNQPQHF. CDR3 bases: TGTGCCACCAGCATCGACACCTACGGAAATCAGCCCCAGCATTTT.

The chain uses TRBV6-4 and TRBJ1-2; D gene unclear. V was clipped by 3 bases and J by 0 bases, with 5 bases between them. Germline-derived CDR1 and CDR2 are MRHNA and SNTAGT. This CDR3 spans 13 amino acids. CDR3 in amino acids: CASSETANYGYTF. The CDR3 nucleotides read TGTGCCAGCAGTGAAACAGCTAACTATGGCTACACCTTC.

This clone came up a few times. Other DNA sequences in the same sample also yield this CDR3. CDR3 sequence reads: CASSLVSGAGNTIYF. CDR3 in DNA: TGTGCCAGCAGCTTAGTGTCAGGGGCTGGAAACACCATATATTTT. This chain connects TRBV11-2 to TRBJ1-3; weak D call: TRBD1 (6 bases). Trimming shortened V by 1 base and J by 2 bases, and 9 bases separated the two germline ends. The germline V gene has CDR1 SGHAT and CDR2 FQNNGV. The CDR3 loop spans 15 amino acids. The full variable domain, rest sourced from reference TRBV11-2 and TRBJ1-3, is EAGVAQSPRYKIIEKRQSVAFWCNPISGHATLYWYQQILGQGPKLLIQFQNNGVVDDSQLPKDRFSAERLKGVDSTLKIQPAKLEDSAVYLCASSLVSGAGNTIYFGEGSWLTVV.

The chain is built from TRBV6-5 and TRBJ1-1; 9 nucleotides agree with TRBD1. CDR3 length: 13 amino acids. V shed 5 bases, J shed 13 bases, and the junction held 11 bases outside the gene matches. The germline CDR1 and CDR2 sequences are MNHEY and SVGAGI. In nucleotides, the CDR3 is TGTGCCAGCAGTCCCCGACAGGGGGGTAAAGGTTTCTTT. Its protein product is CASSPRQGGKGFF.

The chain carries TRBV5-5 and TRBJ1-4; TRBD1 agrees at 10 bases. Germline V gene data show CDR1 as SGHKS and CDR2 as YYEKEE (reference sequence). The CDR3 runs to 14 residues. The V and J ends lost 5 bases and 7 bases, in that order; junction bases with no gene match: 5. The CDR3 sequence is CASSFRDRGEKLFF. As DNA, the CDR3 is TGTGCCAGCAGTTTCCGGGACAGGGGTGAAAAACTGTTTTTT.